The 17 T cell receptor beta chains below were found in one sample sequenced in a study of T cells after yellow fever vaccination. TCRdb re-called the 5' RACE reads through MiXCR, storing one row per CDR3 protein. The table has 400,000 or so distinct CDR3 sequences, around 20% seen once; the top ten hold 18%. Sequencing used PBMCs, obtained before the yellow fever booster vaccination. The receptors originated from a young man who received the YFV17D yellow fever vaccine.

This rearrangement joins TRBV29-1 to TRBJ1-1; no clear D gene. The germline CDR1 and CDR2 sequences are SQVTM and ANQGSEA. The CDR3 contains 10 residues. The V gene lost 0 bases and the J gene lost 5 bases, with 1 base spanning the gap. The CDR3 here is CSVEDTEAFF. CDR3 sequence (DNA): TGCAGCGTTGAAGATACTGAAGCTTTCTTT.

A few counts support this clonotype. The chain's CDR3 is CASSLTAGDGYTF. The CDR3 DNA is TGTGCCAGCAGCCTTACGGCGGGAGACGGCTACACCTTC. The V and J genes are TRBV12-3 or TRBV12-4 and TRBJ1-2, with no clear D. V was trimmed by 6 bases and J by 8 bases, leaving 16 bases between them. CDR3 length equals 13 residues.

The V call is TRBV27, the J call TRBJ1-2, with TRBD1 matching 8 bases. The germline CDR1 and CDR2 sequences are MNHEY and SMNVEV (reference sequence). Germline trimming cut 5 bases from V and 4 bases from J; bases unmatched to any gene: 12. The CDR3 is made up of 16 amino acids. This chain's CDR3 is CASSPKGQGKGYGYTF. The CDR3 nucleotides are TGTGCCAGCAGTCCCAAAGGACAGGGAAAAGGCTATGGCTACACCTTC.

The chain recombines TRBV7-9 with TRBJ1-2, with TRBD1 matching over 7 bases. Germline trimming cut 4 bases from V and 8 bases from J; bases unmatched to any gene: 7. The CDR3 covers 13 residues. The V gene's germline CDR1 is SEHNR and CDR2 FQNEAQ (reference sequence). The CDR3 sequence is CASSSGQRGGYTF. The CDR3 nucleotides read TGTGCCAGCAGCTCGGGACAGCGTGGGGGCTACACCTTC.

The chain recombines TRBV4-3 with TRBJ1-2; D gene unclear. Germline V gives CDR1 LGHNA, CDR2 YSLEER. CDR3 length: 14 amino acids. Trimming pared 4 bases from V and 0 bases from J, leaving 9 bases between. The CDR3 loop is CASSPQRANYGYTF. CDR3 DNA sequence: TGCGCCAGCAGCCCCCAGAGAGCTAACTATGGCTACACCTTC.

This clonotype has just a few counts. The chain is built from TRBV3-1 and TRBJ2-7; 8 bases are shared with TRBD1. The V gene's germline CDR1 is LGHDT and CDR2 YNNKEL (reference sequence). The CDR3 covers 16 residues. Unmatched junction bases numbered 10, after V lost 4 bases and J lost 2 bases. CDR3 sequence reads: CASSPHDPDRAYEQYF. DNA of the CDR3: TGTGCCAGCAGCCCACACGATCCGGACAGGGCCTACGAGCAGTACTTC.

The chain has TRBV7-2 and TRBJ2-6; perhaps TRBD1 as D (6 bases). The CDR3 spans 17 residues. The germline CDR1 and CDR2 sequences are SGHTA and FQGNSA. With 4 bases removed from V and 0 bases from J, the gap between germline ends came to 13 bases. CDR3 sequence (DNA): TGTGCCAGCAGCTCGACAGGATTCGGCTCTGGGGCCAACGTCCTGACTTTC. Its translation is CASSSTGFGSGANVLTF.

This sequence joins TRBV6-2 or TRBV6-3 and TRBJ1-2, with a possible D match to TRBD1 (6 bases). V was clipped by 5 bases and J by 2 bases, with 15 bases between them. Germline V lookup: CDR1 MNHEY, CDR2 SVGEGT. The CDR3 has 15 amino acids. CDR3 in DNA: TGTGCCAGCAGTGGACAGCGCCTCCTGAACTATGGCTACACCTTC. Amino acid sequence: CASSGQRLLNYGYTF.

This clonotype was found a few times. The rearrangement uses TRBV7-2 and TRBJ1-1; the D is unclear. Germline loops: CDR1 SGHTA, CDR2 FQGNSA. CDR3 length: 13 amino acids. With 5 bases removed from V and 10 bases from J, the gap between germline ends came to 17 bases. The CDR3 sequence is CASSPRTRGGAFF. Written as DNA, the CDR3 is TGTGCCAGCAGCCCACGGACCCGTGGAGGAGCTTTCTTT. Full variable domain (rest looked up from reference TRBV7-2 and TRBJ1-1): GAGVSQSPSNKVTEKGKDVELRCDPISGHTALYWYRQSLGQGLEFLIYFQGNSAPDKSGLPSDRFSAERTGGSVSTLTIQRTQQEDSAVYLCASSPRTRGGAFFGQGTRLTVV.

DNA for the CDR3: TGTGCCAGTAGTATAGGAGCTAGCGGGGTCGGCGGGGAGCTGTTTTTT. It yields the protein CASSIGASGVGGELFF. The chain links TRBV19 to TRBJ2-2, with 9 bases matching TRBD2. J gave up 7 bases and V 1 base, and 7 bases lay outside the gene matches. The length of the CDR3 is 16 residues. The V gene's germline CDR1 is LNHDA and CDR2 SQIVND (reference sequence). Variable domain in full (rest from reference TRBV19 and TRBJ2-2): DGGITQSPKYLFRKEGQNVTLSCEQNLNHDAMYWYRQDPGQGLRLIYYSQIVNDFQKGDIAEGYSVSREKKESFPLTVTSAQKNPTAFYLCASSIGASGVGGELFFGEGSRLTVL.

This chain connects TRBV20-1 to TRBJ1-2; D possibly corresponds to TRBD1 (6 bases). CDR3 size: 13 residues. Per the germline V gene, CDR1 is DFQATT and CDR2 is SNEGSKA (reference sequence). CDR3 residues: CSSGAGVRYGYTF. CDR3 DNA sequence: TGCAGCAGTGGGGCAGGGGTTAGGTATGGCTACACCTTC.

V and J are TRBV6-5 and TRBJ2-1; D possibly corresponds to TRBD2 (6 bases). Germline CDR1 is MNHEY and CDR2 is SVGAGI. The CDR3 extends over 14 amino acids. With 1 base removed from V and 7 bases from J, the gap between germline ends came to 11 bases. The CDR3 region has the DNA TGTGCCAGCAGTTACTGGGGAGGAGCTAATGAGCAGTTCTTC. Translation gives CASSYWGGANEQFF.

This clonotype showed up just a few times. The chain couples TRBV6-5 to TRBJ1-1; D is undetermined. The CDR3 sequence is 14 residues long. The V and J ends lost 2 bases and 0 bases respectively, with 7 bases between them. Germline CDR1 MNHEY, CDR2 SVGAGI. In DNA, the CDR3 is TGTGCCAGCAGTTACACTGTTGTGAACACTGAAGCTTTCTTT. Its protein product is CASSYTVVNTEAFF.

This clonotype occurred once. This chain uses TRBV6-5 with TRBJ2-2; 8 nucleotides agree with TRBD2. V gave up 1 base and J gave up 3 bases; unmatched junction bases: 10. This CDR3 is built from 18 residues. The V gene's germline CDR1 is MNHEY and CDR2 SVGAGI. CDR3 nucleotides: TGTGCCAGCAGTTACTATGGTAGCGGGGCTTATTACACCGGGGAGCTGTTTTTT. This gives the protein CASSYYGSGAYYTGELFF.

The genes are TRBV12-3 or TRBV12-4 and TRBJ2-3, with 9 positions matching TRBD2. The junction had 7 bases not matched to a gene; V was cut back by 8 bases and J by 1 base. The CDR3 is 15 residues long. CDR3 nucleotide sequence: TGTGCCAGCGGCAGCGGGGGGATTGGCACAGATACGCAGTATTTT. Encoded protein: CASGSGGIGTDTQYF.

This clonotype was seen repeatedly, ten times or more. The genes are TRBV12-3 or TRBV12-4 and TRBJ2-5; 8 positions match TRBD1. The CDR3 runs 13 residues. After removal of 4 bases from V and 2 bases from J, the junction contained 0 bases not matched to a gene. CDR3 sequence: CASSWTGQETQYF. Here the CDR3 DNA reads TGTGCCAGCAGTTGGACAGGGCAAGAGACCCAGTACTTC.

V is TRBV6-2 or TRBV6-3 and J is TRBJ2-7; 7 bases fit TRBD1. Germline CDR1 MNHEY, CDR2 SVGEGT. The J segment lost 0 bases and the V segment lost 5 bases, leaving 7 bases of the junction unmatched. The length of the CDR3 is 15 residues. CDR3 protein: CASSVRGSTSYEQYF. The CDR3 nucleotides are TGTGCCAGCAGTGTCAGGGGGTCCACCTCCTACGAGCAGTACTTC.